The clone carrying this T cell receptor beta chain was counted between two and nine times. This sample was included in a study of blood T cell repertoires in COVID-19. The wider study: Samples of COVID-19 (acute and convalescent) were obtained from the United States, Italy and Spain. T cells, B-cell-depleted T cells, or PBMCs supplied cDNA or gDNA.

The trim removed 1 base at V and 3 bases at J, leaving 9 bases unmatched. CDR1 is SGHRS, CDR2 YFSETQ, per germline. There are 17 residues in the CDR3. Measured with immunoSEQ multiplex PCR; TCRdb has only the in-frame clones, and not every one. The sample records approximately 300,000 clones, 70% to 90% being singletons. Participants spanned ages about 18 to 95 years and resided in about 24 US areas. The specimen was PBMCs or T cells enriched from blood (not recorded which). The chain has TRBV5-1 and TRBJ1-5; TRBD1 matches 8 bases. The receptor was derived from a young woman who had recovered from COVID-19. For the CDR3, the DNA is TGCGCCAGCAGCTTGTTTCCGGGACAGGCTAACAATCAGCCCCAGCATTTT. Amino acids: CASSLFPGQANNQPQHF.